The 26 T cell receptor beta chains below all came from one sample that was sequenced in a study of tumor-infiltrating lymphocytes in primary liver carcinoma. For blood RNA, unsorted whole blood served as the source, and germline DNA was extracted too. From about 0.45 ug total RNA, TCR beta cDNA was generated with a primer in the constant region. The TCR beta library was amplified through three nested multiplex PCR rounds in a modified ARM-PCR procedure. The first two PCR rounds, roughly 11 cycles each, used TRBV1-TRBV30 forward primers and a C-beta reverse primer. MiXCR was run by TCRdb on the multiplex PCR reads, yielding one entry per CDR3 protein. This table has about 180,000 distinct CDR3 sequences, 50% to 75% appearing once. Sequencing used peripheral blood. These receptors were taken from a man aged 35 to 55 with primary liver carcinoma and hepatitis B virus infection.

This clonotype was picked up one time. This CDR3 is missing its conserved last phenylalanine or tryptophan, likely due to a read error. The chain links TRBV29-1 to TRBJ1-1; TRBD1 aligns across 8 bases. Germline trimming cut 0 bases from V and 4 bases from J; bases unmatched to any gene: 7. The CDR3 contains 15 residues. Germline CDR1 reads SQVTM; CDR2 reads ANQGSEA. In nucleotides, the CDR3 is TGCAGCGTTGAAGACCCTGGACAGGGAGGCACTGAAGCTTTCTCT. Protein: CSVEDPGQGGTEAFS.

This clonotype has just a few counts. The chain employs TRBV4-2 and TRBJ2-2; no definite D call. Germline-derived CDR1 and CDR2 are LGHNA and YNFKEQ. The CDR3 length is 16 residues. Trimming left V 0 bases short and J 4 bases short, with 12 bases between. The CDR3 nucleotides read TGTGCCAGCAGCCAAGATGCAGATTTTGGCACCGGGGAGCTGTTTTTT. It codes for CASSQDADFGTGELFF.

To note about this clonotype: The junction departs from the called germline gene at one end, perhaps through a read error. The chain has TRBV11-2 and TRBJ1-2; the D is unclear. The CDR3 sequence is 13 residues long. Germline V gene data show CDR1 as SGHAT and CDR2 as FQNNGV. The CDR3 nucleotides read TGTGCCAGCACGTCTTGGGGAAACTATGGCTACGCCTTC. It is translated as CASTSWGNYGYAF.

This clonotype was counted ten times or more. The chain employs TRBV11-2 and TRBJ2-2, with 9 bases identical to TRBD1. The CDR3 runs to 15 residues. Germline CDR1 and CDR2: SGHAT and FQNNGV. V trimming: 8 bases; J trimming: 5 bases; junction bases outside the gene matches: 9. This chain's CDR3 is CASPVQDRGTGELFF. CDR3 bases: TGTGCCAGCCCTGTCCAGGACAGGGGAACCGGGGAGCTGTTTTTT.

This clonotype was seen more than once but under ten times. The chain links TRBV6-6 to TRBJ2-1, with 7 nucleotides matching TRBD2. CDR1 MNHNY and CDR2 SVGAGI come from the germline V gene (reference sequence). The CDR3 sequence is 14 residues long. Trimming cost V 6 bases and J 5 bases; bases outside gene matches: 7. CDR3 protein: CASSSRDYDNEQFF. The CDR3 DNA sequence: TGTGCCAGCAGCTCCCGGGACTACGACAATGAGCAGTTCTTC.

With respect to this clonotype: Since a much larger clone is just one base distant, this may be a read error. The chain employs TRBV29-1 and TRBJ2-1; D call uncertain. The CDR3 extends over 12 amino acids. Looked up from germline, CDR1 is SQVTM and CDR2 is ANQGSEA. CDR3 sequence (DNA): TGCAACGCTTCCCAGTCCTTTGTAGAGCAGTTCTTC. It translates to CNASQSFVEQFF.

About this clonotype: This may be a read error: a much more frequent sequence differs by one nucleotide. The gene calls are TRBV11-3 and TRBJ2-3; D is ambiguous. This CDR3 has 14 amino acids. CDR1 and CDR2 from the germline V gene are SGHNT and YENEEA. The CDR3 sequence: CAGSLGTLTDTQYF. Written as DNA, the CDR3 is TGTGCCGGCAGCTTAGGTACCCTCACAGATACGCAGTATTTT. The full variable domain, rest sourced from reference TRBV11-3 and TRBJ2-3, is EAGVVQSPRYKIIEKKQPVAFWCNPISGHNTLYWYLQNLGQGPELLIRYENEEAVDDSQLPKDRFSAERLKGVDSTLKIQPAELGDSAVYLCAGSLGTLTDTQYFGPGTRLTVL.

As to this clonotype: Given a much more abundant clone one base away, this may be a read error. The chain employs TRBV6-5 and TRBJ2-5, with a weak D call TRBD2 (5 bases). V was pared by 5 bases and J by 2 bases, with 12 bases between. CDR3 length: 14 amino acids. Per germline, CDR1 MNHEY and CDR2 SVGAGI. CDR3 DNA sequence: TGTGCCAGCAGTCCAGGACTGACGCAAGAGACCCAGTACTTC. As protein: CASSPGLTQETQYF.

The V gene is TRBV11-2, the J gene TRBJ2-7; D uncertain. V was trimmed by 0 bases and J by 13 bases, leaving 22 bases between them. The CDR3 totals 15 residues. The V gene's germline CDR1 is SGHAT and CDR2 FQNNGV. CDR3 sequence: CASSLEARDPYEQYF. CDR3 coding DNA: TGTGCCAGCAGCTTAGAAGCGAGAGACCCCTACGAACAATACTTC.

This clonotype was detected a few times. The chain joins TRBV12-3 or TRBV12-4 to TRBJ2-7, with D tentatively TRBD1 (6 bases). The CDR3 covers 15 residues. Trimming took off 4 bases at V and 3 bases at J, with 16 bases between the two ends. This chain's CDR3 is CASSSGHAAGYEQYF. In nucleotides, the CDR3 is TGTGCCAGCAGTTCGGGACATGCGGCTGGCTACGAGCAGTACTTC.

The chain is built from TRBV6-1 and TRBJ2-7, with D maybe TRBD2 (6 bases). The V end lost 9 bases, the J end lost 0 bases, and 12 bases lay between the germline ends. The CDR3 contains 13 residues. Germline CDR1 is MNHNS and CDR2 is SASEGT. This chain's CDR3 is CASRGTLSYEQYF. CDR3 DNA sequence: TGTGCCAGTCGGGGGACGCTCTCCTACGAGCAGTACTTC.

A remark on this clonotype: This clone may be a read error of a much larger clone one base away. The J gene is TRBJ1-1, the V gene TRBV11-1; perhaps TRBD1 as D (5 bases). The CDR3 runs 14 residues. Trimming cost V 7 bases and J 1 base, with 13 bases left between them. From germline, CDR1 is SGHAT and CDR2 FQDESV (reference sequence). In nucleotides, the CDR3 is TGTGCCAGCAACGCTACAGGAGGGAACACTGAAGCTTTCTTT. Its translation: CASNATGGNTEAFF.

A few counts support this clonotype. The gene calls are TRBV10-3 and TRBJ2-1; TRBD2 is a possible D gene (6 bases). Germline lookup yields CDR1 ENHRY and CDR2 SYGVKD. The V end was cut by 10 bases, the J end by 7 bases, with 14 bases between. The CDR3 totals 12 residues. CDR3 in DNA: TGTGCCACCCGCACGGGGAGGAATGAGCAGTTCTTC. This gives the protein CATRTGRNEQFF.

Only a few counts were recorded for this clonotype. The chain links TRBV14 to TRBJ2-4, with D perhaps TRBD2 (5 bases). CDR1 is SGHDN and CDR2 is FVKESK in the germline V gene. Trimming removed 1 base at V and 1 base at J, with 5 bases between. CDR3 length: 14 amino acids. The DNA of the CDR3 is TGTGCCAGCAGCCAAGGGAGGGCCAAAAACATTCAGTACTTC. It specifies CASSQGRAKNIQYF. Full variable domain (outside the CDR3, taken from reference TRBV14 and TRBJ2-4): EAGVTQFPSHSVIEKGQTVTLRCDPISGHDNLYWYRRVMGKEIKFLLHFVKESKQDESGMPNNRFLAERTGGTYSTLKVQPAELEDSGVYFCASSQGRAKNIQYFGAGTRLSVL.

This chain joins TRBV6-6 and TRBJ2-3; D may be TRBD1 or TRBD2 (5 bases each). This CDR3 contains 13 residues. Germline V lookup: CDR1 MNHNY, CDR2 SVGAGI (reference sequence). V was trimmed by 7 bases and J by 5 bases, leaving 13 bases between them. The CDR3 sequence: CASTGGGIDTQYF. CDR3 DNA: TGTGCCAGCACTGGGGGTGGCATAGATACGCAGTATTTT.

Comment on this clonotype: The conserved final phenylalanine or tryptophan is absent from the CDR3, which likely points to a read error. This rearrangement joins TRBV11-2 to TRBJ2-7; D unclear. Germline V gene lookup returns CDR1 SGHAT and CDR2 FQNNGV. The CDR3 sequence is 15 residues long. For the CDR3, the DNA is TGCGCCAGCAGCTTACGACTCGCTCTCTCCTACGAGCAGTACCTC. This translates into CASSLRLALSYEQYL.

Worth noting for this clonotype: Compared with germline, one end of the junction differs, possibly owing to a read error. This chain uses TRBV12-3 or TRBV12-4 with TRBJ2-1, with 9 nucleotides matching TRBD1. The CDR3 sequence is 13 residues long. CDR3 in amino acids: CASSMDRGNGQFF. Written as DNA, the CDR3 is TGTGCCAGCAGCATGGACAGGGGCAATGGGCAGTTCTTC.

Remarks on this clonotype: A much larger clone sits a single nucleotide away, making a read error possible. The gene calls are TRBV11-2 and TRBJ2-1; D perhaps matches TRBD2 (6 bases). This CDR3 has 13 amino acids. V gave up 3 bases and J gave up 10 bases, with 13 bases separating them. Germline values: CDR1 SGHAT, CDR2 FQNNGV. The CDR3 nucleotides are TGTGCCAGCAGCTTTCGACTAGAGGAGGAGCAGTTCTTC. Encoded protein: CASSFRLEEEQFF. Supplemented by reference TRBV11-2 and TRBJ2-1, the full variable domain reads EAGVAQSPRYKIIEKRQSVAFWCNPISGHATLYWYQQILGQGPKLLIQFQNNGVVDDSQLPKDRFSAERLKGVDSTLKIQPAKLEDSAVYLCASSFRLEEEQFFGPGTRLTVL.

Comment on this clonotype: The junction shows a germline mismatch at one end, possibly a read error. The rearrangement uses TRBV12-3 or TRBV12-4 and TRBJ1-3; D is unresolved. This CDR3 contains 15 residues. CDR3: CTSSSLRTFGNTIYF. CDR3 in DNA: TGTACCAGCAGTTCCCTCCGTACATTTGGAAACACCATATATTTT.

This CDR3 is CASSSPDSYSNQPQHF. The CDR3 coding sequence is TGTGCCAGCAGTTCCCCGGACAGTTATAGCAATCAGCCCCAGCATTTT. This sequence joins TRBV6-5 and TRBJ1-5, with a weak D call TRBD1 (6 bases). Germline CDR1 reads MNHEY; CDR2 reads SVGAGI. V was trimmed by 4 bases and J by 0 bases, leaving 13 bases between them. This CDR3 is 16 amino acids long.

CDR3: CASSQVFGPRGEFF. The CDR3, as DNA: TGCGCCAGCAGCCAGGTTTTCGGACCCCGCGGGGAGTTCTTC. V usage is TRBV4-1 and J usage is TRBJ2-1; D is possibly TRBD2 (6 bases). CDR1 is MGHRA and CDR2 is YSYEKL in the germline V gene. Trimming removed 3 bases from V and 14 bases from J, with 20 bases in between. There are 14 residues in the CDR3.

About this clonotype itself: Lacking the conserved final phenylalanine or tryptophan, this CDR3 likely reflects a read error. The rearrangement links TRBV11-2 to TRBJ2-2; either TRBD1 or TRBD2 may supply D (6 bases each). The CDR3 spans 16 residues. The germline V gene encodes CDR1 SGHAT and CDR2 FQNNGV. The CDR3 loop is CASSSPGQTNTGGLFS. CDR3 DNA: TGTGCCAGCAGCTCCCCGGGACAAACAAACACCGGGGGGCTGTTTTCT.

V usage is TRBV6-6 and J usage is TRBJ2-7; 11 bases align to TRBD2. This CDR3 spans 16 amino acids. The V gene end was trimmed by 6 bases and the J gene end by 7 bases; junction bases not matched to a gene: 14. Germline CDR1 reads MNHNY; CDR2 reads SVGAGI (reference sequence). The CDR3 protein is CASRGTSGMGLYEQYF. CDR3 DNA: TGTGCCAGCAGGGGGACTAGCGGCATGGGATTGTATGAGCAGTACTTC.

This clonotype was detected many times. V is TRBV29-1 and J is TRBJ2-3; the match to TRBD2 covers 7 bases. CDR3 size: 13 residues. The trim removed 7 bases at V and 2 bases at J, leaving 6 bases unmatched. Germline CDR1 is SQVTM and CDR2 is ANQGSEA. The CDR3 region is CSGAGATTDTQYF. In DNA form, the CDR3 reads TGCAGCGGGGCGGGAGCCACCACAGATACGCAGTATTTT.

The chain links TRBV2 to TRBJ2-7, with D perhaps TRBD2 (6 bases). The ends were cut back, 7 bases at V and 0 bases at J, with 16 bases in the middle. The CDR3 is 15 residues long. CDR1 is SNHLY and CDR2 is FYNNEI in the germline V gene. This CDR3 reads CASKPRLDPSYEQYF. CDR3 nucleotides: TGTGCCAGCAAGCCTAGACTAGATCCCTCCTACGAGCAGTACTTC.

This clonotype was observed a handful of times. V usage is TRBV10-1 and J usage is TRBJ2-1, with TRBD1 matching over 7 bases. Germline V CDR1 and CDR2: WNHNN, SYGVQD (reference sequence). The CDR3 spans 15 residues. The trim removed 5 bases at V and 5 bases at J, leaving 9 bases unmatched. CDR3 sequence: CASSPGTEPNNEQFF. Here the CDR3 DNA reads TGCGCCAGCAGTCCCGGGACAGAGCCGAACAATGAGCAGTTCTTC.